This T cell receptor (beta chain) emerged from a study of blood T cell repertoires in COVID-19. On the study more broadly: Whether acute or convalescent, the COVID-19 samples came from the United States, Italy and Spain. Nucleic acid was either cDNA or gDNA, and it came from T cells, B-cell-depleted T cells, or PBMCs.

Germline CDR1 is SNHLY and CDR2 is FYNNEI. The V and J ends lost 5 bases and 2 bases, in that order; junction bases with no gene match: 5. The CDR3 loop spans 14 amino acids. Per the original data handling: Reference gene primer amplification yielded estimated nucleated cell counts. Clones were sequenced by immunoSEQ multiplex PCR, and TCRdb holds only the in-frame ones, with some missing. V and J calls and clone size come straight from that table; D and trimming were deduced from the DNA. The sample includes under 300,000 clones, approximately 88% of them seen just once. This sequence joins TRBV2 and TRBJ1-1; 7 bases align to TRBD1. The source material was peripheral blood. This sequence was found in a human donor with COVID-19, enrolled during active disease. The donor label of this sample is uncertain. The CDR3 loop is CASSRGQTNTEAFF. For the CDR3, the DNA is TGTGCCAGCAGTAGGGGACAGACTAACACTGAAGCTTTCTTT.